The rows below give T cell receptor beta chains drawn from one sample of a study of shared clonotypes between healthy human individuals. Clones were read by immunoSEQ multiplex PCR, and TCRdb kept only the in-frame ones, dropping some. This table holds 950,000 to 1,100,000 clones, more than 75% found once. The sequenced material came from memory CD4+ T cells from PBMCs. The source is a man between 18 and 35 years old in good health. Some clones in this sample may be carry-over from other donors' samples. Each CDR3 is given with its conserved first and last residue. The order of the fields is V gene, clone size, J gene, CDR3 length, D gene, CDR3 protein, CDR3 DNA. The D gene is left open where the match is weak. Only some rows state a clone size, as once, few, many or a class for expanded clones.

TRBV4-1	-	TRBJ2-2	14	-	CASSPGQTTGELFF	TGCGCCAGCAGCCCCGGACAGACCACCGGGGAGCTGTTTTTT
TRBV9	few	TRBJ2-7	10	-	CASRGHEQYF	TGTGCCAGCCGCGGGCACGAGCAGTACTTC
TRBV9	-	TRBJ1-1	15	TRBD1	CASSPQLTGEAEAFF	TGTGCCAGCAGCCCACAGTTGACAGGGGAGGCTGAAGCTTTCTTT
TRBV19	few	TRBJ2-5	13	-	CASSLRGRETQYF	TGTGCCAGTAGCCTCAGGGGCAGAGAGACCCAGTACTTC
TRBV28	-	TRBJ2-4	14	TRBD2	CAGSRAGGWNIQYF	TGTGCCGGTTCACGCGCGGGGGGTTGGAACATTCAGTACTTC
TRBV7-2	-	TRBJ2-5	14	TRBD1	CASSLDRGQETQYF	TGTGCCAGCAGCTTGGACAGGGGGCAAGAGACCCAGTACTTC
TRBV5-1	-	TRBJ2-5	17	TRBD2	CASSPGAGGRKQETQYF	TGCGCCAGCAGCCCGGGGGCGGGCGGGAGGAAACAAGAGACCCAGTACTTC
TRBV7-9	-	TRBJ1-1	14	-	CASSLPGGVAEAFF	TGTGCCAGCAGCCTACCCGGGGGGGTCGCTGAAGCTTTCTTT
TRBV19	-	TRBJ2-7	13	TRBD1	CASSPSTGLEQYF	TGTGCCAGTAGCCCGTCGACAGGGCTCGAGCAGTACTTC
TRBV27	-	TRBJ2-7	14	-	CASSLFRDAYEQYF	TGTGCCAGCAGTTTATTTAGGGACGCCTACGAGCAGTACTTC
TRBV7-3	-	TRBJ1-2	15	-	CASSLTAQGLFGYTF	TGTGCCAGCAGCTTAACGGCGCAGGGTCTATTTGGCTACACCTTC
TRBV27	few	TRBJ1-5	16	TRBD1	CASSRQGAQINQPQHF	TGTGCCAGCAGCCGACAGGGGGCGCAGATCAATCAGCCCCAGCATTTT
TRBV11-2	many	TRBJ2-1	13	-	CAWGGPAADEQFF	TGTGCCTGGGGGGGCCCGGCGGCCGATGAGCAGTTCTTC
TRBV6-1	-	TRBJ2-5	15	-	CAGSKGSALQETQYF	TGTGCCGGGTCGAAGGGGTCGGCTCTCCAAGAGACCCAGTACTTC
TRBV7-7	-	TRBJ1-2	18	TRBD1	CASCPSSGQGLPFCGYTF	TGTGCCAGCTGCCCGAGCTCGGGACAGGGCCTTCCCTTCTGTGGCTACACCTTC
TRBV28	-	TRBJ1-5	14	-	CASTWGTPGQPQHF	TGTGCCAGCACCTGGGGGACGCCGGGTCAGCCCCAGCATTTT
TRBV9	-	TRBJ2-7	16	-	CASSASEDGSSYEQYF	TGTGCCAGCAGCGCTTCCGAGGACGGGAGCTCCTACGAGCAGTACTTC
TRBV18	-	TRBJ2-7	16	TRBD1	CASSPSQGQGSGEQYF	TGTGCCAGCTCACCATCGCAGGGACAGGGAAGTGGAGAGCAGTACTTC
TRBV28	-	TRBJ2-1	12	-	CASRSTREWQFF	TGTGCCAGCAGAAGCACCAGGGAATGGCAGTTCTTC
TRBV7-2	few	TRBJ2-1	15	-	CASSLGRGNYNEQFF	TGTGCCAGCAGCTTAGGCCGCGGGAATTACAATGAGCAGTTCTTC
TRBV18	-	TRBJ2-7	15	TRBD1	CASSPVGTGLGEQYF	TGTGCCAGCTCACCCGTCGGGACAGGGTTAGGCGAGCAGTACTTC
TRBV28	-	TRBJ2-7	16	-	CASSLYMGSHTNEQYF	TGTGCCAGCAGTTTATATATGGGCAGCCATACAAACGAGCAGTACTTC
TRBV27	-	TRBJ2-2	15	TRBD1	CASSNGQGRTGELFF	TGTGCCAGCAGTAACGGACAGGGTCGCACCGGGGAGCTGTTTTTT
TRBV18	few	TRBJ1-3	14	-	CASSLQGSGNTIYF	TGTGCCAGCTCTCTTCAGGGATCTGGAAACACCATATATTTT
TRBV29-1	-	TRBJ1-1	12	-	CSALSGGTEAFF	TGCAGCGCCCTTAGCGGGGGCACTGAAGCTTTCTTT
TRBV5-6	-	TRBJ2-7	16	TRBD1	CASSSANRGLSYEQYF	TGTGCCAGCAGCTCAGCCAACAGGGGGCTTTCCTACGAGCAGTACTTC
TRBV6-5	-	TRBJ1-1	13	-	CASSDSLNTEAFF	TGTGCCAGCAGTGACAGCCTGAACACTGAAGCTTTCTTT
TRBV7-5	-	TRBJ2-5	13	-	CATQISGAETQYF	TGTGCTACCCAGATTAGCGGGGCGGAGACCCAGTACTTC
TRBV9	-	TRBJ2-3	15	-	CASSSHRGSGDTQYF	TGTGCCAGCAGCTCCCATCGGGGTAGCGGAGATACGCAGTATTTT
TRBV7-9	-	TRBJ1-2	15	-	CASSLEAGGRRGYTF	TGTGCCAGCAGCTTAGAGGCCGGGGGGCGGAGGGGCTACACCTTC
TRBV29-1	-	TRBJ1-2	11	-	CSVRGEEGYTF	TGCAGCGTTCGAGGGGAGGAAGGCTACACCTTC